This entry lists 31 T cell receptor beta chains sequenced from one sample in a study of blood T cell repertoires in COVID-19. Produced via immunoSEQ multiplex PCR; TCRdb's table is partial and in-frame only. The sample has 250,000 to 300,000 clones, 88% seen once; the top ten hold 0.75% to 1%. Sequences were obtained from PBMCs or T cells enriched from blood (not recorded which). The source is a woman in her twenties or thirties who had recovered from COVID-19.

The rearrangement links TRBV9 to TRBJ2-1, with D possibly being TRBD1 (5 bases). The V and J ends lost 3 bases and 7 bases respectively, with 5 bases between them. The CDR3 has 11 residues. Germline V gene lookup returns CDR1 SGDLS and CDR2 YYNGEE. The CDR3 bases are TGTGCCAGCAGCGAGGGGAATGAGCAGTTCTTC. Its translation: CASSEGNEQFF.

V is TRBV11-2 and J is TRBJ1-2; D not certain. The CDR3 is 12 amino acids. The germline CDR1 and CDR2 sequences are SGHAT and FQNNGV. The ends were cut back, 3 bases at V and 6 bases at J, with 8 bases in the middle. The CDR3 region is CASSLPSHGYTF. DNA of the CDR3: TGTGCCAGCAGCTTGCCTAGCCATGGCTACACCTTC.

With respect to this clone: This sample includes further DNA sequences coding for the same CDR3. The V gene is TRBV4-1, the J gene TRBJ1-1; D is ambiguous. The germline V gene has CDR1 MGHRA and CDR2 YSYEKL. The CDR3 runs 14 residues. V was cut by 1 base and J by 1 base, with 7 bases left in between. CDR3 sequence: CASSQAPGNTEAFF. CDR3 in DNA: TGCGCCAGCAGCCAAGCACCGGGGAACACTGAAGCTTTCTTT.

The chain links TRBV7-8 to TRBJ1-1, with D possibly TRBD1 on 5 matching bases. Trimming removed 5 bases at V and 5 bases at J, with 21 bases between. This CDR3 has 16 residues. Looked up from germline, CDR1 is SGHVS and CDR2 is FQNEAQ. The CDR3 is CASSPLWGEEWTEAFF. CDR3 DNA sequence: TGTGCCAGCAGCCCCCTCTGGGGGGAGGAATGGACTGAAGCTTTCTTT.

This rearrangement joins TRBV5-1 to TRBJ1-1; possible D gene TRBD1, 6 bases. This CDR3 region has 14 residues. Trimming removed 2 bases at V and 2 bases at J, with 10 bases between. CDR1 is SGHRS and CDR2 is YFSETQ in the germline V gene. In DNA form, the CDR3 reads TGCGCCAGCAGCTTCGGACAGTTAAACACTGAAGCTTTCTTT. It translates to CASSFGQLNTEAFF.

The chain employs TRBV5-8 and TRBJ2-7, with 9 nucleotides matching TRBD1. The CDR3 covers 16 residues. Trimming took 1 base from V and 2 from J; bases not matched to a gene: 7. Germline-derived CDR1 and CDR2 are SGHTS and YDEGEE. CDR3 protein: CASSLSPGQGAYEQYF. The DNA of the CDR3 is TGTGCCAGCAGCTTGAGTCCGGGACAGGGAGCCTACGAGCAGTACTTC.

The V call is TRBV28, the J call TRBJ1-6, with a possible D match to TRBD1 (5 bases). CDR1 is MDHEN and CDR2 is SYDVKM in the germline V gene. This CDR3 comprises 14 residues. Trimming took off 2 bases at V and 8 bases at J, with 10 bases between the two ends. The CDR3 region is CASSLGGVDSPLHF. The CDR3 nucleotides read TGTGCCAGCAGTTTAGGAGGGGTTGATTCACCCCTCCACTTT.

The CDR3 protein is CASSSDRGSNQPQHF. In DNA form, the CDR3 reads TGTGCCAGCAGTTCAGACAGGGGATCGAATCAGCCCCAGCATTTT. V usage is TRBV6-2 or TRBV6-3 and J usage is TRBJ1-5; 8 nucleotides agree with TRBD1. Germline V gene lookup returns CDR1 MNHEY and CDR2 SVGEGT. The V segment lost 4 bases and the J segment 4 bases; nucleotides outside the gene matches: 6. This CDR3 contains 15 residues.

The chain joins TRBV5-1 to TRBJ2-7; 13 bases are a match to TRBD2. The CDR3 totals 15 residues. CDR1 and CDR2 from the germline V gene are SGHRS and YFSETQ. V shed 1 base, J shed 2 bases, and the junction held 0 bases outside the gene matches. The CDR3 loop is CASSLTSGGAYEQYF. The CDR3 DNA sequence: TGCGCCAGCAGCTTGACTAGCGGGGGGGCCTACGAGCAGTACTTC.

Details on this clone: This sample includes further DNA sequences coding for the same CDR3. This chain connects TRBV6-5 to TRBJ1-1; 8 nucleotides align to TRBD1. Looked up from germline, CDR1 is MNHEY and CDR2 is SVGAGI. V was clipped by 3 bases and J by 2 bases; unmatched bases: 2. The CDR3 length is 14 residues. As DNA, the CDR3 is TGTGCCAGCAGTTATGGGACAGGAAACACTGAAGCTTTCTTT. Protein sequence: CASSYGTGNTEAFF.

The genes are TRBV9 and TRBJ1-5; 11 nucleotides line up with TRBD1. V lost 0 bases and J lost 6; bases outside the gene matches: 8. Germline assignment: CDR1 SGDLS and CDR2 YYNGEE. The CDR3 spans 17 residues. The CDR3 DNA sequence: TGTGCCAGCAGCGTAGCTATCCCCGGGACAGGGGGTCAGCCCCAGCATTTT. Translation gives CASSVAIPGTGGQPQHF.

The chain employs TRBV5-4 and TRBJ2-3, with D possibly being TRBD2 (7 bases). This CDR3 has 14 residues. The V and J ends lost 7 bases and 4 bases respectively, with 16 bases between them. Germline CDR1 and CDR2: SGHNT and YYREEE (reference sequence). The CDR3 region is CASQASGGPDTQYF. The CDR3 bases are TGTGCCAGCCAAGCTTCGGGGGGCCCAGATACGCAGTATTTT.

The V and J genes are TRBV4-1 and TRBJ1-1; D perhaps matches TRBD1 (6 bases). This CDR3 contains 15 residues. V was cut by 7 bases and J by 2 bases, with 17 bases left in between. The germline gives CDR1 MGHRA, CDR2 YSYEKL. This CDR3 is CASTVINRENTEAFF. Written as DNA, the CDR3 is TGCGCCAGCACCGTGATTAACAGGGAAAACACTGAAGCTTTCTTT.

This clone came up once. In DNA, the CDR3 is TGTGCCACCAGCAGAGAAACCCACAGGGGGCCCCATGGCTACACCTTC. It translates to CATSRETHRGPHGYTF. The rearrangement uses TRBV15 and TRBJ1-2, with 9 bases aligning to TRBD1. This CDR3 spans 16 amino acids. Germline V gives CDR1 LNHNV, CDR2 YYDKDF (reference sequence). J gave up 6 bases and V 0 bases, and 8 bases lay outside the gene matches.

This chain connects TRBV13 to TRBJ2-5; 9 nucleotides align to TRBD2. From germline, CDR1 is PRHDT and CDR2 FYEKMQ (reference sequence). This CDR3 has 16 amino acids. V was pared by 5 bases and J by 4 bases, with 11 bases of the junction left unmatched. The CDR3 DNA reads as TGTGCCAGCAGCCTCCCTGGCGGGGGGGCGGGAGAGACCCAGTACTTC. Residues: CASSLPGGGAGETQYF.

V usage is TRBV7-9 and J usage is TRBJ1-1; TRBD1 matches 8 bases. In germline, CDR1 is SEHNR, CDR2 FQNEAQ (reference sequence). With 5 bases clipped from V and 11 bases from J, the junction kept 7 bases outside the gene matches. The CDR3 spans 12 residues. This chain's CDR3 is CASSPPGGWAFF. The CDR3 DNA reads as TGTGCCAGCAGCCCTCCAGGGGGCTGGGCTTTCTTT.

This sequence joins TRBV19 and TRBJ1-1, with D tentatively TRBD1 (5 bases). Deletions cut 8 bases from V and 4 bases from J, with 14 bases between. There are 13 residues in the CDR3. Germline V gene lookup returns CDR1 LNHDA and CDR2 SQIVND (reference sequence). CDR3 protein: CASLQGRGTEAFF. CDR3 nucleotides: TGTGCCAGTTTGCAGGGTAGAGGCACTGAAGCTTTCTTT.

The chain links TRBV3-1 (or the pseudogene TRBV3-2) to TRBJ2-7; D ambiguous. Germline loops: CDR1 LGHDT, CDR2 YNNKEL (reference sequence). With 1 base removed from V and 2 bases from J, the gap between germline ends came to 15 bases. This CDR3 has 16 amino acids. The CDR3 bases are TGTGCCAGCAGCCAAGCGACCCGGAGTGGTGCCTACGAGCAGTACTTC. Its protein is CASSQATRSGAYEQYF.

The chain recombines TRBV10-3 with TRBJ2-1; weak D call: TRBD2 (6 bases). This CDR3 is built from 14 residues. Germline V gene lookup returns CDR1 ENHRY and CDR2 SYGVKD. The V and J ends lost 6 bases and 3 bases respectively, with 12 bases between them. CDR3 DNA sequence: TGTGCCATCAGCGGCTTGGGACTCTACAATGAGCAGTTCTTC. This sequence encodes CAISGLGLYNEQFF.

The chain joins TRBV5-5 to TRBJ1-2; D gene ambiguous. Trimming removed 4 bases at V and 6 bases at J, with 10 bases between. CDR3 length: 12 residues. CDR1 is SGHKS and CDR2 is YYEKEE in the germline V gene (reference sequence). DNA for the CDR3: TGTGCCAGCAGCCTTGAGGTTCATGGCTACACCTTC. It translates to CASSLEVHGYTF. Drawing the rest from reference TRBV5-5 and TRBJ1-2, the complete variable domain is DAGVTQSPTHLIKTRGQQVTLRCSPISGHKSVSWYQQVLGQGPQFIFQYYEKEERGRGNFPDRFSARQFPNYSSELNVNALLLGDSALYLCASSLEVHGYTFGSGTRLTVV.

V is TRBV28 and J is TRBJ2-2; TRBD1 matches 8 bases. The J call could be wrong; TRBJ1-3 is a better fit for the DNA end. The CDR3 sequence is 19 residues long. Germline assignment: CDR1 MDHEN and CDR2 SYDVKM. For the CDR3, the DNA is TGTGCCAGCAGCCAAAATCTAGCCAGGGGGCCCCTCTCTGGAAACACCATATATTTT. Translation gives CASSQNLARGPLSGNTIYF.

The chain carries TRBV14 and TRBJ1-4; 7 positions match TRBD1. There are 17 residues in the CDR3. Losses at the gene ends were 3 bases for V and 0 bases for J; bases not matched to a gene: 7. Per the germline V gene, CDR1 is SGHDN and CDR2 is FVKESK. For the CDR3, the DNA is TGTGCCAGCAGCCACCGACAGGGTACAGCAACTAATGAAAAACTGTTTTTT. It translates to CASSHRQGTATNEKLFF.

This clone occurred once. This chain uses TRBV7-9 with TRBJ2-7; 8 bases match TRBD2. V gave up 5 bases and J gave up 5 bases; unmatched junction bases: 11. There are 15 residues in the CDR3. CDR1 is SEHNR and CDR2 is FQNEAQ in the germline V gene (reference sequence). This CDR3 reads CASSPLVGREDEQYF. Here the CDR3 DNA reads TGTGCCAGCAGCCCCCTCGTGGGGCGGGAGGACGAGCAGTACTTC.

This CDR3 is CAWSVRVGQAEAFF. CDR3 sequence (DNA): TGTGCCTGGAGTGTAAGGGTCGGACAGGCGGAAGCTTTCTTT. The chain has TRBV30 and TRBJ1-1, with 7 bases that match TRBD1. V shed 0 bases and J 8 bases; nucleotides not matched to a gene: 9. Germline CDR1 reads GTSNPN; CDR2 reads SVGIG (reference sequence). The CDR3 runs to 14 residues.

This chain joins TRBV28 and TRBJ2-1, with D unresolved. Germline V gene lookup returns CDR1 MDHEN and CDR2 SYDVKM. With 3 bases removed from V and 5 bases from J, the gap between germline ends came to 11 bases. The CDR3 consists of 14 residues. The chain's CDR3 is CASSFMALNNEQFF. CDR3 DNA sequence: TGTGCCAGCAGTTTTATGGCCCTCAACAATGAGCAGTTCTTC.

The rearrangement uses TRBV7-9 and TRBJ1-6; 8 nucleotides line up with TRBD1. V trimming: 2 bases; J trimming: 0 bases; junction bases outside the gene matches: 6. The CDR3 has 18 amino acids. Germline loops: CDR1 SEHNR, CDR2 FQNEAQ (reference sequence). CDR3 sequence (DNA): TGTGCCAGCAGCTTAAGACAGGGGCTAGGCTCCTATAATTCACCCCTCCACTTT. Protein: CASSLRQGLGSYNSPLHF.

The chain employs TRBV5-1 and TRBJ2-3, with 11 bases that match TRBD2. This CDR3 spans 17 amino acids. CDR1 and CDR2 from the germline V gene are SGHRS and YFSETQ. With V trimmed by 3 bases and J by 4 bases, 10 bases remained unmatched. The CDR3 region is CASSSTIAGGIPDTQYF. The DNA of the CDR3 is TGCGCCAGCAGCTCCACCATAGCGGGAGGGATTCCAGATACGCAGTATTTT.

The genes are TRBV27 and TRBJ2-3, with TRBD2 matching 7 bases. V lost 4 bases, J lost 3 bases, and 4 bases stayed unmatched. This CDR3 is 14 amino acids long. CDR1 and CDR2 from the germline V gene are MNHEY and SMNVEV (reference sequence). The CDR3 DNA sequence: TGTGCCAGCAGTTGGCGGGAGAGTACAGATACGCAGTATTTT. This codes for CASSWRESTDTQYF.

Written as DNA, the CDR3 is TGTGCCAGCAGCTCCAGGACAGGGAGGAGTACTGAAGCTTTCTTT. Its translation: CASSSRTGRSTEAFF. The rearrangement uses TRBV5-6 and TRBJ1-1, with 8 bases aligning to TRBD1. The V segment lost 3 bases and the J segment 5 bases; nucleotides outside the gene matches: 9. Germline CDR1 and CDR2: SGHDT and YYEEEE. The CDR3 is made up of 15 amino acids.

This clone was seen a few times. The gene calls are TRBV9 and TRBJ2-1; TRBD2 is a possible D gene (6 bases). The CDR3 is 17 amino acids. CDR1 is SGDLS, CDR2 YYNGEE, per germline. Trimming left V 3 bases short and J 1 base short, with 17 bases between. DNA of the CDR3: TGTGCCAGCAGCGCGAATTCGGCCGGGAGTTCCTACAATGAGCAGTTCTTC. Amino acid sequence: CASSANSAGSSYNEQFF.

DNA for the CDR3: TGTGCCAGTAGCAGCCACAGGGGTGGCGAGCAGTACTTC. Translated, it gives CASSSHRGGEQYF. The chain employs TRBV19 and TRBJ2-7; 7 positions match TRBD1. The length of the CDR3 is 13 residues. The germline gives CDR1 LNHDA, CDR2 SQIVND (reference sequence). V lost 6 bases, J lost 6 bases, and 8 bases stayed unmatched.